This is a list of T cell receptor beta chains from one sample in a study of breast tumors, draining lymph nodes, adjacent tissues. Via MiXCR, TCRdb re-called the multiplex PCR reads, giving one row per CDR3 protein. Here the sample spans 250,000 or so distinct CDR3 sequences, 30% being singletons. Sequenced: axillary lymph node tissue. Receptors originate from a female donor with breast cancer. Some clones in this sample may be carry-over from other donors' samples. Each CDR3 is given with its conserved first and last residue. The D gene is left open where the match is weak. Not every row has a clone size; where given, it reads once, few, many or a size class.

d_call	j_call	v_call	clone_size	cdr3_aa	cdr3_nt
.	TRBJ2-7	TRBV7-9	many	CASSYGPRYEQYF	TGTGCCAGCAGCTATGGACCCCGCTACGAGCAGTACTTC
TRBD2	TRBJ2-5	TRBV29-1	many	CSVEGLDLGTQYF	TGCAGCGTTGAGGGACTAGATTTAGGGACCCAGTACTTC
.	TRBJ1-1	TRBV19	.	CASSREAANTEAFF	TGTGCCAGTAGTAGAGAAGCCGCGAACACTGAAGCTTTCTTT
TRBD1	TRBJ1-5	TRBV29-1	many	CSVQQGGLNQPQHF	TGCAGCGTCCAACAGGGGGGTCTTAATCAGCCCCAGCATTTT
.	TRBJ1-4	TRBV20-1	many	CSASVRGERLFF	TGCAGTGCTAGTGTTAGGGGCGAAAGACTGTTTTTT
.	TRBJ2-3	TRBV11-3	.	CASSSRDDGTDTQYF	TGTGCCAGCAGCTCCCGGGATGACGGCACAGATACGCAGTATTTT
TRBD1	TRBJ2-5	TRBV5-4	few	CASSPLRTGKDAETQYF	TGTGCCAGCAGCCCCCTAAGGACAGGGAAAGACGCAGAGACCCAGTACTTC
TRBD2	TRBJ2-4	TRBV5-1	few	CASSYAGGENIQYF	TGCGCCAGCAGCTACGCGGGAGGGGAAAACATTCAGTACTTC
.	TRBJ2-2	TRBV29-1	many	CSVGQGDGELFF	TGCAGCGTTGGGCAAGGGGACGGGGAGCTGTTTTTT
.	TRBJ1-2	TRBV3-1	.	CASSQEGGQYYGYTF	TGTGCCAGCAGCCAAGAGGGCGGGCAGTACTATGGCTACACCTTC
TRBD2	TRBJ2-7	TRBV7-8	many	CASGRGGYEQYF	TGTGCCAGCGGCCGGGGGGGCTACGAGCAGTACTTC
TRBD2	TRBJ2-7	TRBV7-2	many	CASSHGLAGYEQYF	TGTGCCAGCAGCCACGGACTAGCAGGCTACGAGCAGTACTTC
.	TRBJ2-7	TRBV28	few	CASSLPFLGGEQYF	TGTGCCAGCAGTTTACCGTTCCTGGGGGGCGAGCAGTACTTC
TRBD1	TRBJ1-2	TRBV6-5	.	CASSYETGTNYGYTF	TGTGCCAGCAGTTACGAGACAGGGACTAACTATGGCTACACCTTC
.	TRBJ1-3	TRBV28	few	CASSDRLSSGNTIYF	TGTGCCAGCAGCGATCGCCTGAGCTCTGGAAACACCATATATTTT
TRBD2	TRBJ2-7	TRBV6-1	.	CASSLGLAGGPHRNEQYF	TGTGCCAGCAGTCTGGGACTAGCGGGAGGGCCACATCGGAACGAGCAGTACTTC
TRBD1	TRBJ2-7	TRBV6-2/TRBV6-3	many	CASSVTLQGTGTLSYEQYF	TGTGCCAGCAGTGTCACCCTACAGGGGACAGGGACTCTTTCCTACGAGCAGTACTTC
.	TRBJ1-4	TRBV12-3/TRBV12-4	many	CASSKDGGYEKLFF	TGTGCCAGCAGTAAGGACGGGGGGTATGAAAAACTGTTTTTT
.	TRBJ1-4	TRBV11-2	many	CASSLGRAPGEKLFF	TGTGCCAGCAGCTTAGGCAGGGCCCCCGGTGAAAAACTGTTTTTT
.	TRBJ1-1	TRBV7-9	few	CASSLAGSVEAFF	TGTGCCAGCAGCTTAGCGGGCAGCGTCGAAGCTTTCTTT
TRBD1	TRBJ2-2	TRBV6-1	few	CASSALAGGRTGELFF	TGTGCCAGCAGTGCGTTAGCAGGGGGAAGAACCGGGGAGCTGTTTTTT
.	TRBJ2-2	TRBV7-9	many	CALPKSRDLYTGELFF	TGTGCCCTCCCTAAGAGCAGGGATTTATACACCGGGGAGCTGTTTTTT
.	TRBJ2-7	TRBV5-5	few	CASSLGSGAGYEQYF	TGTGCCAGCAGCTTGGGGTCGGGGGCAGGCTACGAGCAGTACTTC
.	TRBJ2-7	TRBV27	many	CALRARAYEQYF	TGTGCCTTGAGGGCCCGGGCCTACGAGCAGTACTTC
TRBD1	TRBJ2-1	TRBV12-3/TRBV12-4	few	CASSPNPPGTEGNEQFF	TGTGCCAGCAGCCCCAACCCCCCCGGGACAGAGGGGAATGAGCAGTTCTTC
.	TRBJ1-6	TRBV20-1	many	CSAPGQGGSSPLHF	TGCAGTGCTCCTGGGCAGGGCGGTAGTTCACCCCTCCACTTT
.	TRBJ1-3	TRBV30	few	CAFQRQSGNTIYF	TGTGCCTTTCAGAGACAGTCTGGAAACACCATATATTTT
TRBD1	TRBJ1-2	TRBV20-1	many	CSANPGQARNGYTF	TGCAGTGCTAACCCCGGACAGGCACGAAATGGCTACACCTTC
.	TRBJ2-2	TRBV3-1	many	CASSQSGAGELFF	TGTGCCAGCAGCCAGAGTGGGGCCGGGGAGCTGTTTTTT
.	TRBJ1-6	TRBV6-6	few	CASSHDRARHNSPLHF	TGTGCCAGCAGTCACGATAGGGCCCGTCATAATTCACCCCTCCACTTT
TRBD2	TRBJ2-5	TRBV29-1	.	CSVEIGASGRGETQYF	TGCAGCGTTGAAATCGGCGCTAGCGGGAGGGGAGAGACCCAGTACTTC
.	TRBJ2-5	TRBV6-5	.	CASSPSPGRPETQYF	TGTGCCAGCAGTCCCTCCCCGGGACGACCAGAGACCCAGTACTTC
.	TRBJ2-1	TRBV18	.	CASSQDRDPRYNEQFF	TGTGCCAGCTCACAAGATCGGGATCCTCGGTACAATGAGCAGTTCTTC
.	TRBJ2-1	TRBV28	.	CASSLAGNVQFF	TGTGCCAGCAGCCTAGCTGGCAATGTGCAGTTCTTC
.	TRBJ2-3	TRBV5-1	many	CASSLGYADTQYF	TGCGCCAGCAGCTTAGGCTACGCAGATACGCAGTATTTT
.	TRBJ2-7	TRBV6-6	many	CASSPGTIYEQYF	TGTGCCAGCAGCCCCGGGACCATCTACGAGCAGTACTTC
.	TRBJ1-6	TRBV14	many	CASSQTRSPLHF	TGTGCCAGCAGCCAGACGCGCTCACCCCTCCACTTT
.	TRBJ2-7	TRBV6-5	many	CASSFLADLTYEQYF	TGTGCCAGCAGTTTCTTGGCGGACTTAACCTACGAGCAGTACTTC
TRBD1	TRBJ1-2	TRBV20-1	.	CSARSYSERDRVPF	TGCAGTGCTAGATCCTACTCTGAGCGGGACAGGGTCCCCTTC
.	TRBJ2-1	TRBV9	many	CASSVSGRVDEQFF	TGTGCCAGCAGCGTATCAGGCCGGGTGGATGAGCAGTTCTTC
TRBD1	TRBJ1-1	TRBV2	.	CATGQMNTEAFF	TGTGCCACGGGACAGATGAACACTGAAGCTTTCTTT
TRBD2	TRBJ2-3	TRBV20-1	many	CSARAAFLAGGYTDTQYF	TGCAGTGCTAGAGCCGCCTTTCTAGCGGGAGGGTACACAGATACGCAGTATTTT
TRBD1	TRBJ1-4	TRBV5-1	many	CASSLVAVGQGNEKLFF	TGCGCCAGCAGCTTGGTCGCTGTGGGACAGGGTAATGAAAAACTGTTTTTT
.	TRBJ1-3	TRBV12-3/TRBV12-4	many	CASSSTEPLSGNTIYF	TGTGCCAGCAGCTCGACAGAGCCCCTCTCTGGAAACACCATATATTTT
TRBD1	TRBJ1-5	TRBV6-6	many	CASTRDRGNQPQHF	TGTGCCAGCACCAGGGACAGGGGAAATCAGCCCCAGCATTTT
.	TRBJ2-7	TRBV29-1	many	CSAVGFGYEQYF	TGCAGCGCGGTAGGGTTCGGCTACGAGCAGTACTTC
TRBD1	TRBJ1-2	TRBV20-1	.	CSGLGTDYGYTF	TGCAGTGGTCTGGGGACAGACTATGGCTACACCTTC
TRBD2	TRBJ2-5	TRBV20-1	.	CSAKPSASGMETQYF	TGCAGTGCTAAGCCATCGGCTAGCGGGATGGAGACCCAGTACTTC
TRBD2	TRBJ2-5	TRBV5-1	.	CASSPIIGGAGETQYF	TGCGCCAGCAGCCCGATAATCGGGGGGGCTGGAGAGACCCAGTACTTC
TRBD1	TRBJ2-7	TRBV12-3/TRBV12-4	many	CASSFGQGADEQYF	TGTGCCAGCAGTTTCGGACAGGGGGCGGACGAGCAGTACTTC
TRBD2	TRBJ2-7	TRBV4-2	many	CASSQGGSNEQYF	TGTGCCAGCAGCCAAGGCGGGAGCAACGAGCAGTACTTC
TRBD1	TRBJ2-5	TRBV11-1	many	CASSLATGGVETQYF	TGTGCCAGCAGCTTAGCTACAGGGGGCGTAGAGACCCAGTACTTC
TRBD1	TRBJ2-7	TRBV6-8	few	CAGRDSRRYEQYF	TGTGCCGGTCGGGACAGCCGGAGATACGAGCAGTACTTC
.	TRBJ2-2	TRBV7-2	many	CASSDVLGRTGELFF	TGTGCCAGCAGCGACGTTTTAGGGAGAACCGGGGAGCTGTTTTTT